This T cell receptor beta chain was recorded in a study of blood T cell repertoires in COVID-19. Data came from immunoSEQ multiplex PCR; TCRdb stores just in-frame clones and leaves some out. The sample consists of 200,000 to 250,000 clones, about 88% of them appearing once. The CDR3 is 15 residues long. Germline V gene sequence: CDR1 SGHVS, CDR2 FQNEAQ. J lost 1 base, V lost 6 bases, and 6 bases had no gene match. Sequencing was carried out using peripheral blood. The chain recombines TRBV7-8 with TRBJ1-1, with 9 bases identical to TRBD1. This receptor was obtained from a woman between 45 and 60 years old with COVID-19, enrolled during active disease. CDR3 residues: CASSPGTGKNTEAFF. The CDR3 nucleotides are TGTGCCAGCAGTCCTGGGACAGGGAAGAACACTGAAGCTTTCTTT.